The 8 T cell receptor beta chains in this list originate from one sample, sequenced in a study of T cell responses to AZD1222 COVID-19 vaccine. Clones were read by immunoSEQ multiplex PCR, and TCRdb kept only the in-frame ones, dropping some. The table has approximately 180,000 clones, 85% to 95% seen once; the top ten hold under 1.1%. Sequenced material: peripheral blood, taken 28 days after the second dose of the MenACWY control vaccine. The receptor source for this set is an adult who received the MenACWY meningococcal vaccine as a control.

This clone was seen a single time. The chain recombines TRBV15 with TRBJ2-3, with no clear D. Germline CDR1 LNHNV, CDR2 YYDKDF (reference sequence). Deletions cut 0 bases from V and 1 base from J, with 11 bases between. This CDR3 has 16 amino acids. The CDR3 is CATSRDQSEGTDTQYF. CDR3 sequence (DNA): TGTGCCACCAGCAGAGATCAAAGTGAGGGCACAGATACGCAGTATTTT. The full variable domain, rest sourced from reference TRBV15 and TRBJ2-3, is DAMVIQNPRYQVTQFGKPVTLSCSQTLNHNVMYWYQQKSSQAPKLLFHYYDKDFNNEADTPDNFQSRRPNTSFCFLDIRSPGLGDTAMYLCATSRDQSEGTDTQYFGPGTRLTVL.

CDR3 sequence: CASSLGVEGTEAFF. Here the CDR3 DNA reads TGTGCCAGCAGCCTTGGAGTGGAGGGGACTGAAGCTTTCTTT. The rearrangement joins TRBV7-9 to TRBJ1-1; possible D gene TRBD1, 5 bases. This CDR3 is 14 amino acids long. Trimming pared 5 bases from V and 5 bases from J, leaving 15 bases between. In germline, CDR1 is SEHNR, CDR2 FQNEAQ (reference sequence).

V gene TRBV28 combines with J gene TRBJ2-1; D uncertain. The CDR3 runs to 13 residues. CDR1 is MDHEN, CDR2 SYDVKM, per germline. V lost 5 bases to trimming and J lost 11 bases, with 16 bases between them. CDR3: CASSPTLRFKQFF. The CDR3, as DNA: TGTGCCAGCAGTCCCACCCTTCGCTTCAAGCAGTTCTTC.

This clone showed up just once. V and J are TRBV19 and TRBJ1-5, with D possibly matching TRBD1 (6 bases). This CDR3 has 17 amino acids. The V end was cut by 1 base, the J end by 5 bases, with 18 bases between. CDR1 and CDR2 from the germline V gene are LNHDA and SQIVND (reference sequence). The CDR3 bases are TGTGCCAGTAGTATAGGGGGGCTTACAGGGAATTATCAGCCCCAGCATTTT. Its protein is CASSIGGLTGNYQPQHF.

The chain couples TRBV6-5 to TRBJ1-6, with 7 bases aligning to TRBD1. V was clipped by 5 bases and J by 0 bases; unmatched bases: 1. This CDR3 has 15 residues. Per the germline V gene, CDR1 is MNHEY and CDR2 is SVGAGI. The CDR3 is CASSNRGSYNSPLHF. The CDR3 DNA reads as TGTGCCAGCAGTAACAGGGGCTCCTATAATTCACCCCTCCACTTT.

The chain uses TRBV5-8 and TRBJ1-2; D is unresolved. Germline V CDR1 and CDR2: SGHTS, YDEGEE. V gave up 5 bases and J gave up 8 bases, with 16 bases separating them. The CDR3 extends over 13 amino acids. The CDR3 protein is CASRKAPDGGYTF. For the CDR3, the DNA is TGTGCCAGCAGAAAGGCTCCAGACGGGGGCTACACCTTC.

As concerns this clone: Other nucleotide sequences from this sample produce the same CDR3. V usage is TRBV7-9 and J usage is TRBJ2-7; tentatively, D is TRBD1 (5 bases). Trimming pared 3 bases from V and 2 bases from J, leaving 8 bases between. This CDR3 has 13 amino acids. Germline V gene lookup returns CDR1 SEHNR and CDR2 FQNEAQ (reference sequence). The CDR3 sequence: CASSFTGAYEQYF. The CDR3 region has the DNA TGTGCCAGCAGCTTTACAGGAGCCTACGAGCAGTACTTC.

V and J are TRBV30 and TRBJ1-3; possibly TRBD1 for D (5 bases). This CDR3 is built from 13 residues. Germline CDR1 GTSNPN, CDR2 SVGIG (reference sequence). Trimming removed 3 bases from V and 3 bases from J, with 9 bases in between. The DNA for the CDR3 is TGTGCCTGGAGGCAGGGCGGTGGAAACACCATATATTTT. It translates to CAWRQGGGNTIYF.